This TCR beta chain is from a study of shared T cell receptors in the human thymus. This clone has only one observation. The junction and the germline gene differ at one end; a read error may be behind it. The germline gives CDR1 MGHDK, CDR2 SYGVNS. The CDR3 extends over 12 amino acids. Assay: immunoSEQ multiplex PCR; the TCRdb copy retains only in-frame clones and omits some. The sample lists about 380,000 clones, over 90% occurring once. The source material was thymocytes. This clonotype was obtained from a human donor. This rearrangement joins TRBV25-1 to TRBJ2-7, with TRBD1 identical over 7 bases. CDR3 in DNA: TGTGCCAGCAGTGAAAGGGGACAGAGCCCCCGATTC. Protein: CASSERGQSPRF.